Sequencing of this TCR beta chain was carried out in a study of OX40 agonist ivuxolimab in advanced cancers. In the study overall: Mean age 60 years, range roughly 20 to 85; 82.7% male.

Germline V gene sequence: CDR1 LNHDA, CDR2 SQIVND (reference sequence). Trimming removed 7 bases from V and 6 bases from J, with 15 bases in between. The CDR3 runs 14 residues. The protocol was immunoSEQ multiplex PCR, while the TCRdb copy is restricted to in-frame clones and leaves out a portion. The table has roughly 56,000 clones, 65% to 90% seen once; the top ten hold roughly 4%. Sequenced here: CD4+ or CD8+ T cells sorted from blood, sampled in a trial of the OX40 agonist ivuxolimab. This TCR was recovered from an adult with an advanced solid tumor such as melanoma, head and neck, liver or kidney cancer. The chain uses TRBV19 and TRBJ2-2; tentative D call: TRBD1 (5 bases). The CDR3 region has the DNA TGTGCCAGTACTATTAACACAGGTTCCGGGGAGCTGTTTTTT. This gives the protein CASTINTGSGELFF.